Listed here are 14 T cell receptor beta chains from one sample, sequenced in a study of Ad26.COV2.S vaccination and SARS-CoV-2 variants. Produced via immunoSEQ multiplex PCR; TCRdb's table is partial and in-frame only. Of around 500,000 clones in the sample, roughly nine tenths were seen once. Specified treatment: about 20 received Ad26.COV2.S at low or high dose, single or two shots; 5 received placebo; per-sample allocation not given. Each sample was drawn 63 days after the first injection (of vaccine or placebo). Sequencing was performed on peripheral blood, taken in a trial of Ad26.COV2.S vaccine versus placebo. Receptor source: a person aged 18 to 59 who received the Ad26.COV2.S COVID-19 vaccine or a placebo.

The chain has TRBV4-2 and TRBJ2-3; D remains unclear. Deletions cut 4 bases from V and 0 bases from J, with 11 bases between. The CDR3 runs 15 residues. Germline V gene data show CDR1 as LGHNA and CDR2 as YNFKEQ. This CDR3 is CASSPLHLSTDTQYF. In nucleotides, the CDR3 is TGTGCCAGCAGCCCGCTGCACCTTAGCACAGATACGCAGTATTTT.

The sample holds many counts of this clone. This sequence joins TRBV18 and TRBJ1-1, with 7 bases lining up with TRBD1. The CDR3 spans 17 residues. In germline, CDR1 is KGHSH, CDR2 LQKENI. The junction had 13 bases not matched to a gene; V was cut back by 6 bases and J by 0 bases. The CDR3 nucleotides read TGTGCCAGCTCTCTCCGACAGGGAATTGAGCTGAACACTGAAGCTTTCTTT. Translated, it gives CASSLRQGIELNTEAFF.

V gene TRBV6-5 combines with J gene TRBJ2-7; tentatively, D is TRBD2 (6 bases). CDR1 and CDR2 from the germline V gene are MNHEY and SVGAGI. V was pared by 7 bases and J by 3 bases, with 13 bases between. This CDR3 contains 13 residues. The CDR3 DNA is TGTGCCAGCACTCGGGACTCCAACTACGAGCAGTACTTC. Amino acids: CASTRDSNYEQYF.

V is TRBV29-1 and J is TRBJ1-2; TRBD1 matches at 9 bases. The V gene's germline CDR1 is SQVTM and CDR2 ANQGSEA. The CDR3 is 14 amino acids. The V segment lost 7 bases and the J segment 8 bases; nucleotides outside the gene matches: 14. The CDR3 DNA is TGCAGCGCTCCGGGACAGGGAATTTCGGGCGGCTACACCTTC. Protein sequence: CSAPGQGISGGYTF.

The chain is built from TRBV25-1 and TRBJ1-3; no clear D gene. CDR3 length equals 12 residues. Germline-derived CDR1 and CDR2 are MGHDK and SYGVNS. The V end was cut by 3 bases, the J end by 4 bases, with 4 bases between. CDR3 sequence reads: CASSDRGNTIYF. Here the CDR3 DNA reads TGTGCCAGCAGTGACAGGGGAAACACCATATATTTT.

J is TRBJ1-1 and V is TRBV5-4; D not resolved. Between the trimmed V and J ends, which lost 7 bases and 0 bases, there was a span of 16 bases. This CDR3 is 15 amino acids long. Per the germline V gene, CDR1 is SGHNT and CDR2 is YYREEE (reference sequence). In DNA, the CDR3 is TGTGCCAGCTCCGGTAGAAGTGGTTTGAACACTGAAGCTTTCTTT. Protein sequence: CASSGRSGLNTEAFF.

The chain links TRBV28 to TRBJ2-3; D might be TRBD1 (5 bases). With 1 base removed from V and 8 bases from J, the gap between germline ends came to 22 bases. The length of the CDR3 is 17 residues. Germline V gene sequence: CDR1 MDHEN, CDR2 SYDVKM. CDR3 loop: CASSLSQGSYLGVTQYF. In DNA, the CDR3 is TGTGCCAGCAGTTTATCTCAGGGTTCGTACTTAGGGGTTACGCAGTATTTT.

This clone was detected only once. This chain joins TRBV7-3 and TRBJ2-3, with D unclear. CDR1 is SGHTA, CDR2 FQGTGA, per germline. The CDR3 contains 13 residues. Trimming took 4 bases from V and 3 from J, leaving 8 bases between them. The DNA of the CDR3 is TGTGCCAGCAGCTCGGGTGGGACAGATACGCAGTATTTT. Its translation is CASSSGGTDTQYF. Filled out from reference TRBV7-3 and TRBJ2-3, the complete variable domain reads GAGVSQTPSNKVTEKGKYVELRCDPISGHTALYWYRQSLGQGPEFLIYFQGTGAADDSGLPNDRFFAVRPEGSVSTLKIQRTERGDSAVYLCASSSGGTDTQYFGPGTRLTVL.

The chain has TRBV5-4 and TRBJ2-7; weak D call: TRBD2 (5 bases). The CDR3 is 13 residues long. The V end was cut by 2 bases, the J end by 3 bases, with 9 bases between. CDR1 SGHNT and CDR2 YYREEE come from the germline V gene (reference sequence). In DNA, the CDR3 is TGTGCCAGCAGCTTTAGAGGGAACTACGAGCAGTACTTC. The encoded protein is CASSFRGNYEQYF.

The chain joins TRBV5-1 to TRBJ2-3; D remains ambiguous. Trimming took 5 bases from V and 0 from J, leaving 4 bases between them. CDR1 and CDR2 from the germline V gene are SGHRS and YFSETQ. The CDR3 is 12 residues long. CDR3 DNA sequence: TGCGCCAGCAGGGCTAGCACAGATACGCAGTATTTT. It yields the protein CASRASTDTQYF.

The CDR3, as DNA: TGTGCCAGCAGCCTTAGCCCTGACAGGGGGCATGGAGCTTTCTTT. Its protein product is CASSLSPDRGHGAFF. The rearrangement links TRBV9 to TRBJ1-1, with 10 bases matching TRBD1. V lost 4 bases to trimming and J lost 10 bases; unmatched junction nucleotides: 13. Germline V CDR1 and CDR2: SGDLS, YYNGEE. The CDR3 has 15 residues. The full variable domain, with the rest looked up from reference TRBV9 and TRBJ1-1, is DSGVTQTPKHLITATGQRVTLRCSPRSGDLSVYWYQQSLDQGLQFLIQYYNGEERAKGNILERFSAQQFPDLHSELNLSSLELGDSALYFCASSLSPDRGHGAFFGQGTRLTVV.

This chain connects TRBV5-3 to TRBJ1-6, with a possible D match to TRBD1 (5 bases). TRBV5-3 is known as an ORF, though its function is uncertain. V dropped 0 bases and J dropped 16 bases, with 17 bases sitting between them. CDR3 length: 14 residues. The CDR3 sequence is CARSLEWGSRSLHF. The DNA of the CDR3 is TGTGCCAGAAGCTTGGAGTGGGGCTCCCGCTCTCTCCACTTT.

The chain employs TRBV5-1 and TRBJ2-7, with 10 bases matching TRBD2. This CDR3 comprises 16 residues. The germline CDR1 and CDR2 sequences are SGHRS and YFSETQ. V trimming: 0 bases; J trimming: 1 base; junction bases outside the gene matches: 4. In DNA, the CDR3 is TGCGCCAGCAGCTTGGCCGAACTAGCGGGGTCCTACGAGCAGTACTTC. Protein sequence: CASSLAELAGSYEQYF.

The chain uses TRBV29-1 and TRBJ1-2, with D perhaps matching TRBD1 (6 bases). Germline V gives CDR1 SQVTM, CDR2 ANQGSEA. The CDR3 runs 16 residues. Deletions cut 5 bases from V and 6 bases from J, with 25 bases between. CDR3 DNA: TGCAGCGTTACCCTGACAGGATACGAATTAATGAATGGCTACACCTTC. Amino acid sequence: CSVTLTGYELMNGYTF.